Shown below are 22 T cell receptor beta chains from a single sample sequenced in a study of identical twins. MiXCR, run by TCRdb on the 5' RACE reads, gives a single entry per CDR3 protein. The sample records some 590,000 distinct CDR3 sequences, 9.6% being singletons. In addition, the sample was reused for a study of yellow fever vaccine responses in identical twins.

The sample consisted of PBMCs. Receptors were obtained from a young woman in good health.

The count of this clonotype is one. This chain connects TRBV21-1 to TRBJ2-5; the D call in the table, TRBD1, was not verified against the DNA. TRBV21-1 is listed as a pseudogene. The CDR3 totals 17 residues. This chain's CDR3 is CASSKASREAQGETQYF. The CDR3 nucleotides read TGTGCCAGCAGCAAAGCGTCCAGGGAAGCCCAGGGGGAGACCCAGTACTTC.

This chain joins TRBV7-2 and TRBJ1-1; D possibly corresponds to TRBD1 (6 bases). Germline CDR1 reads SGHTA; CDR2 reads FQGNSA. V lost 2 bases and J 11 bases, leaving 27 bases between the germline ends. The length of the CDR3 is 17 residues. DNA for the CDR3: TGTGCCAGCAGCTTACGCTTGGGGGGGCTTCATCCCAACTTCGCTTTCTTT. Translation gives CASSLRLGGLHPNFAFF. The full variable domain, in which reference TRBV7-2 and TRBJ1-1 provide the parts outside the CDR3, is GAGVSQSPSNKVTEKGKDVELRCDPISGHTALYWYRQSLGQGLEFLIYFQGNSAPDKSGLPSDRFSAERTGGSVSTLTIQRTQQEDSAVYLCASSLRLGGLHPNFAFFGQGTRLTVV.

The V and J genes are TRBV6-2 or TRBV6-3 and TRBJ2-1, with D tentatively TRBD1 (6 bases). V was pared by 8 bases and J by 15 bases, with 20 bases between. The CDR3 has 12 residues. Germline CDR1 is MNHEY and CDR2 is SVGEGT. CDR3 protein: CASHDYRDESFF. CDR3 in DNA: TGTGCCAGCCACGACTACAGGGATGAATCGTTCTTC.

The V and J genes are TRBV7-9 and TRBJ1-1, with 8 bases fitting TRBD1. The CDR3 is 15 amino acids. Germline trimming cut 0 bases from V and 2 bases from J; bases unmatched to any gene: 2. Germline-derived CDR1 and CDR2 are SEHNR and FQNEAQ (reference sequence). CDR3 sequence reads: CASSLATGVNTEAFF. CDR3 in DNA: TGTGCCAGCAGCTTAGCGACAGGGGTCAACACTGAAGCTTTCTTT.

This clonotype turned up a few times. V and J are TRBV6-4 and TRBJ2-7, with D possibly being TRBD1 (5 bases). The CDR3 contains 17 residues. Germline V gene lookup returns CDR1 MRHNA and CDR2 SNTAGT. V shed 4 bases and J shed 1 base, with 20 bases lying between them. Written as DNA, the CDR3 is TGTGCCAGCAGTGGCTCCGACCCGCCTGACAGTTCCTACGAGCAGTACTTC. It codes for CASSGSDPPDSSYEQYF.

This clonotype was observed many times. The chain recombines TRBV11-2 with TRBJ2-7; no definite D call. V lost 0 bases to trimming and J lost 6 bases, with 12 bases between them. CDR3 length equals 14 residues. Germline V gene sequence: CDR1 SGHAT, CDR2 FQNNGV. The CDR3 region is CASSLDRATREQYF. Written as DNA, the CDR3 is TGTGCCAGCAGCTTAGATCGAGCTACTCGCGAGCAGTACTTC.

This clonotype was seen repeatedly, ten times or more. This chain joins TRBV9 and TRBJ2-5; maybe TRBD1 (7 bases). Germline V gene data show CDR1 as SGDLS and CDR2 as YYNGEE. V was cut by 3 bases and J by 1 base, with 19 bases left in between. The CDR3 is made up of 17 amino acids. The CDR3 here is CASSENPRRGAQETQYF. Written as DNA, the CDR3 is TGTGCCAGCAGCGAAAACCCCCGCAGGGGGGCCCAAGAGACCCAGTACTTC.

This chain links TRBV7-2 with TRBJ2-5; D is uncertain. Germline CDR1 reads SGHTA; CDR2 reads FQGNSA. CDR3 size: 12 residues. Trimming shortened V by 1 base and J by 4 bases, and 4 bases separated the two germline ends. Here the CDR3 DNA reads TGTGCCAGCAGCTTAGTTATAGAGACCCAGTACTTC. It encodes CASSLVIETQYF.

The chain joins TRBV18 to TRBJ2-1; D may be TRBD1 (5 bases). V lost 3 bases and J 3 bases, leaving 18 bases between the germline ends. The CDR3 contains 17 residues. Looked up from germline, CDR1 is KGHSH and CDR2 is LQKENI. CDR3 residues: CASSPRPDIGLYNEQFF. DNA of the CDR3: TGTGCCAGCTCACCCAGACCGGACATTGGGCTCTACAATGAGCAGTTCTTC.

The chain is built from TRBV7-8 and TRBJ2-1; either TRBD1 or TRBD2 may fit D (5 bases each). CDR1 and CDR2 (germline): SGHVS, FQNEAQ. V was shortened by 2 bases and J by 5 bases, with 10 bases between the two germline ends. The CDR3 has 14 residues. The DNA of the CDR3 is TGTGCCAGCAGCTTAAAGGGACGAGACAATGAGCAGTTCTTC. Its protein product is CASSLKGRDNEQFF.

This clonotype was seen repeatedly, ten times or more. This chain connects TRBV10-3 to TRBJ2-1; 8 positions agree with TRBD1. Losses at the gene ends were 1 base for V and 10 bases for J; bases not matched to a gene: 3. This CDR3 is 13 amino acids long. The germline CDR1 and CDR2 sequences are ENHRY and SYGVKD. In DNA, the CDR3 is TGTGCCATCAGTGAGTTGGACAGGGAAGAGCAGTTCTTC. It is translated as CAISELDREEQFF.

In its sample, this clonotype was seen many times. The rearrangement links TRBV12-3 or TRBV12-4 to TRBJ2-1; 14 nucleotides align to TRBD2. This CDR3 comprises 17 residues. V dropped 6 bases and J dropped 6; count of bases not matched to a gene: 10. As DNA, the CDR3 is TGTGCCAGCAGGTTCGGGACTAGCGGGAGTAAGTTCAATGAGCAGTTCTTC. It encodes CASRFGTSGSKFNEQFF.

The V and J genes are TRBV29-1 and TRBJ2-1, with 14 bases aligning to TRBD2. The CDR3 is 14 amino acids. Germline CDR1 is SQVTM and CDR2 is ANQGSEA. V gave up 7 bases and J gave up 8 bases; unmatched junction bases: 7. CDR3 region: CSGKGTSGSDEQFF. For the CDR3, the DNA is TGCAGCGGGAAAGGGACTAGCGGGAGCGATGAGCAGTTCTTC.

In its sample, this clonotype was seen a few times. J is TRBJ2-3 and V is TRBV29-1, with 7 nucleotides matching TRBD1. After removal of 0 bases from V and 2 bases from J, the junction contained 8 bases not matched to a gene. The CDR3 consists of 16 residues. In germline, CDR1 is SQVTM, CDR2 ANQGSEA. The CDR3 nucleotides read TGCAGCGTTGAAGATCTCCCAGGGGGAAACACAGATACGCAGTATTTT. Its translation: CSVEDLPGGNTDTQYF.

This clonotype was seen only a few times. V usage is TRBV20-1 and J usage is TRBJ2-1, with 9 bases that match TRBD2. Germline V gives CDR1 DFQATT, CDR2 SNEGSKA (reference sequence). After removal of 8 bases from V and 6 bases from J, the junction contained 8 bases not matched to a gene. This CDR3 has 13 amino acids. CDR3 amino acids: CSTVLAGTNEQFF. Here the CDR3 DNA reads TGCAGTACCGTCCTAGCGGGAACCAATGAGCAGTTCTTC.

This rearrangement joins TRBV12-3 or TRBV12-4 to TRBJ1-4, with D possibly TRBD1 on 5 matching bases. This CDR3 region has 13 residues. V was pared by 6 bases and J by 8 bases, with 13 bases between. CDR3 in amino acids: CASSGGHREKLFF. In nucleotides, the CDR3 is TGTGCCAGCAGCGGTGGACATAGGGAAAAACTGTTTTTT.

The table lists this clonotype with many counts. The chain is built from TRBV7-8 and TRBJ2-3; TRBD2 aligns across 15 bases. The trim removed 5 bases at V and 4 bases at J, leaving 10 bases unmatched. The CDR3 sequence is 18 residues long. Germline CDR1 and CDR2: SGHVS and FQNEAQ. The CDR3 DNA is TGTGCCAGCAGCCGATTCTGGACTAGCGGGAGGGAAGCAGATACGCAGTATTTT. This codes for CASSRFWTSGREADTQYF.

This clonotype was seen more than once but under ten times. The genes are TRBV18 and TRBJ2-3; TRBD1 matches 7 bases. V trimming: 0 bases; J trimming: 2 bases; junction bases outside the gene matches: 8. The CDR3 is 17 amino acids. CDR1 and CDR2 (germline): KGHSH, LQKENI. The chain's CDR3 is CASSPPQTGSSTDTQYF. CDR3 in DNA: TGTGCCAGCTCACCACCCCAGACAGGGTCTTCCACAGATACGCAGTATTTT. The full variable domain, in which reference TRBV18 and TRBJ2-3 provide the parts outside the CDR3, is NAGVMQNPRHLVRRRGQEARLRCSPMKGHSHVYWYRQLPEEGLKFMVYLQKENIIDESGMPKERFSAEFPKEGPSILRIQQVVRGDSAAYFCASSPPQTGSSTDTQYFGPGTRLTVL.

In its sample, this clonotype was seen a few times. Because the CDR3's place on the DNA is in doubt, the DNA is left out and the CDR3 is given as listed by TCRdb. The CDR3 loop is CASSPKAGFSGPGSCFF. The chain recombines TRBV4-1 with TRBJ2-2; the listed D gene, TRBD2, was not tested against the DNA. CDR1 is MGHRA, CDR2 YSYEKL, per germline. The CDR3 adds up to 17 amino acids, both ends counted.

This clonotype has ten or more counts. V and J are TRBV2 and TRBJ1-1; D not resolved. V was trimmed by 4 bases and J by 7 bases, leaving 7 bases between them. Per the germline V gene, CDR1 is SNHLY and CDR2 is FYNNEI. The length of the CDR3 is 11 residues. The CDR3 reads CASSVNGEAFF. The CDR3 nucleotides read TGTGCCAGCAGTGTAAACGGTGAAGCTTTCTTT.

This clonotype appeared many times. V gene TRBV20-1 combines with J gene TRBJ2-7, with TRBD2 matching over 10 bases. The CDR3 consists of 14 residues. Germline V gives CDR1 DFQATT, CDR2 SNEGSKA (reference sequence). The junction had 6 bases not matched to a gene; V was cut back by 3 bases and J by 4 bases. For the CDR3, the DNA is TGCAGTGCTAGTTTGGAGCGGGGGGGGTACGAGCAGTACTTC. This translates into CSASLERGGYEQYF.

In DNA, the CDR3 is TGCAGTGCTAGAGATTCGCGACTAGCCTCCAATGAGCAGTTCTTC. It yields the protein CSARDSRLASNEQFF. The chain uses TRBV20-1 and TRBJ2-1, with TRBD2 matching over 7 bases. CDR1 DFQATT and CDR2 SNEGSKA come from the germline V gene (reference sequence). J gave up 6 bases and V 0 bases, and 8 bases lay outside the gene matches. This CDR3 has 15 residues.